The source of this TCR beta chain is a study of resident and recirculating memory T cells in vitiligo. Study-level background: Shave-biopsy epidermis from lesional and nonlesional skin was sequenced alongside PBMCs. The samples were homogenized without cell sorting before genomic DNA extraction. Findings and caveats of the study: Different lesions suggested infiltration by different T cell clones.

Of note for this clone: Its cognate antigen is unknown.

This CDR3 is built from 13 residues. Germline V gives CDR1 MNHNY, CDR2 SVGAGI (reference sequence). V lost 6 bases and J 0 bases, leaving 8 bases between the germline ends. Sequenced by immunoSEQ multiplex PCR; TCRdb stores in-frame clones only, minus some. The sample gives roughly 76,000 clones, roughly 90% of which show up once; 4.9% is in the top ten. The sequenced material came from blood. J is TRBJ1-2 and V is TRBV6-6, with D hard to call. The sequence derives from a male donor with vitiligo. CDR3: CASREETNYGYTF. CDR3 nucleotide sequence: TGTGCCAGCAGAGAAGAGACTAACTATGGCTACACCTTC.